The rows below give T cell receptor beta chains drawn from one sample of a study of blood T cell repertoires in COVID-19. Method: immunoSEQ multiplex PCR; TCRdb's copy keeps in-frame clones and lacks some. The table shows approximately 140,000 clones, with approximately 88% occurring only once. The specimen was peripheral blood. The receptors here all came from a human donor in a cohort sampled during active COVID-19. Both conserved end residues are part of each CDR3. A D gene is named only where the DNA matches it firmly. Clone size is given for some rows only: seen once, a few or many times, or a class if the clone is expanded.

.	TRBV27	TRBJ2-3	TRBD2	TGTGCCAGCAGTCGGACTAGCGGGGGGCGGGATACGCAGTATTTT	CASSRTSGGRDTQYF
.	TRBV7-2	TRBJ2-7	.	TGTGCCAGCAGCTTGGCCCGATTCTCCTACGAGCAGTACTTC	CASSLARFSYEQYF
.	TRBV9	TRBJ2-3	.	TGTGCCAGCAGCGCATACATGGGGAGGACCCACACAGATACGCAGTATTTT	CASSAYMGRTHTDTQYF
.	TRBV27	TRBJ2-1	.	TGTGCCAGCAGTTCACCCGGAGTCCCGTCGCTTTACAATGAGCAGTTCTTC	CASSSPGVPSLYNEQFF
.	TRBV13	TRBJ1-1	.	TGTGCCAGCAGCCCTGACTGGGGGGGGTTGAACACTGAAGCTTTCTTT	CASSPDWGGLNTEAFF
.	TRBV4-2	TRBJ2-1	.	TGTGCCAGCAGCCAAGTCCGCGGGGGCCGCAATGAGCAGTTCTTC	CASSQVRGGRNEQFF
.	TRBV4-2	TRBJ1-2	TRBD1	TGTGCCAGCAGCCAACCATCTGACAGGGGATCATATGGCTACACCTTC	CASSQPSDRGSYGYTF
.	TRBV15	TRBJ1-5	TRBD1	TGTGCCACCAGCAGAGATGGGGAACCTATGGACAGGGGGCAGCAGCCCCAGCATTTT	CATSRDGEPMDRGQQPQHF
.	TRBV29-1	TRBJ1-2	TRBD1	TGCAGCGTCGGGACAGGGGCCTATGGCTACACCTTC	CSVGTGAYGYTF
.	TRBV9	TRBJ2-1	TRBD2	TGTGCCAGCAGCACCCACCAAGGACTAGCATCGAATGAGCAGTTCTTC	CASSTHQGLASNEQFF
once	TRBV12-3/TRBV12-4	TRBJ1-1	.	TGTGCCAGCAGTTTATTCAGGGAGGCTGAAGCTTTCTTT	CASSLFREAEAFF
.	TRBV5-1	TRBJ2-1	.	TGCGCCAGCCCCGTCGGGCAGGGGTCGAGCTCCTACAATGAGCAGTTCTTC	CASPVGQGSSSYNEQFF
.	TRBV18	TRBJ1-4	TRBD1	TGTGCCAGCTCACCTCAGTTACAGGGGACTAATGAAAAACTGTTTTTT	CASSPQLQGTNEKLFF
.	TRBV5-4	TRBJ2-5	.	TGTGCCAGCAGCTTGAGGGACTTTGAAGAGACCCAGTACTTC	CASSLRDFEETQYF
.	TRBV15	TRBJ2-7	.	TGTGCCACCAGCAGAGATCCAGGGTCCTACGAGCAGTACTTC	CATSRDPGSYEQYF
.	TRBV5-1	TRBJ1-6	.	TGCGCCAGCAGCCTGCGGGTGGGGGGGCTTAATTCACCCCTCCACTTT	CASSLRVGGLNSPLHF
few	TRBV5-6	TRBJ1-1	.	TGTGCCAGCAGCTTGGGTATTCCGGGGTCTGAAGCTTTCTTT	CASSLGIPGSEAFF